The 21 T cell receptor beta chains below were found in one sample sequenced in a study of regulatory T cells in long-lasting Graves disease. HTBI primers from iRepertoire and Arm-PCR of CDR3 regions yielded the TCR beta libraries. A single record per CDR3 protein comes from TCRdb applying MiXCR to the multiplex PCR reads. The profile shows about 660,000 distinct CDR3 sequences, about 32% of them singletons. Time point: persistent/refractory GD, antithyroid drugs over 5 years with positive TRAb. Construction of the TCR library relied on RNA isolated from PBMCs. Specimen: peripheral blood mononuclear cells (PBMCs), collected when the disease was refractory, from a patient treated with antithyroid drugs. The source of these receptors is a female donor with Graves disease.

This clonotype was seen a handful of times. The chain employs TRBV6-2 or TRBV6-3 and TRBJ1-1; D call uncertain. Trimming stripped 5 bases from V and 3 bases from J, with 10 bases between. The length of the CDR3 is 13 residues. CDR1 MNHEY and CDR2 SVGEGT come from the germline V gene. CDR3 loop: CASSTTAYTEAFF. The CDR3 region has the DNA TGTGCCAGCAGTACTACAGCCTACACTGAAGCTTTCTTT.

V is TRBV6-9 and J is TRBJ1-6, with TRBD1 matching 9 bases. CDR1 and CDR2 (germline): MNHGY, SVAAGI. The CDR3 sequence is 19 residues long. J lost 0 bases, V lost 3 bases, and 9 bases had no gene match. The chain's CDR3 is CASSYTRTGESSYNSPLHF. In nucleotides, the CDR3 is TGTGCCAGCAGTTACACCAGGACAGGGGAGAGCTCCTATAATTCACCCCTCCACTTT.

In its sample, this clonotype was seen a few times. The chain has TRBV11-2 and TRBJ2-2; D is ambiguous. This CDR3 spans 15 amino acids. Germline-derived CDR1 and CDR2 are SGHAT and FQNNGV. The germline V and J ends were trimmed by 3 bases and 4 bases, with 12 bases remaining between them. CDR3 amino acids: CASSFMNYGTGELFF. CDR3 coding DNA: TGTGCCAGCAGCTTTATGAATTATGGCACCGGGGAGCTGTTTTTT.

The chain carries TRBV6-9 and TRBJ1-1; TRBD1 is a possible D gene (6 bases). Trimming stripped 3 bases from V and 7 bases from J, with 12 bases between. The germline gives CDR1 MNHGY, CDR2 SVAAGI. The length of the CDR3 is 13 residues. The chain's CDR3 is CASSYSGQFEAFF. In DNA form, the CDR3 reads TGTGCCAGCAGTTACTCAGGACAGTTTGAAGCTTTCTTT.

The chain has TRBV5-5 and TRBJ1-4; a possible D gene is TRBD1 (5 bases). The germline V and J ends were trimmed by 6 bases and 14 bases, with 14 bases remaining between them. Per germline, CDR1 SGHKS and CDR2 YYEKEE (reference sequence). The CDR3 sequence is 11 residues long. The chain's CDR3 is CASIQGGRLFF. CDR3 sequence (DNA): TGTGCCAGCATCCAGGGTGGAAGGCTGTTTTTT.

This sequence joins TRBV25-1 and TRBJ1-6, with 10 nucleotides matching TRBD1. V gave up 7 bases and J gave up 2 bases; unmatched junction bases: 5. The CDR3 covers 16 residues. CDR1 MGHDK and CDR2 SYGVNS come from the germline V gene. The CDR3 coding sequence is TGTGCCAGCACCCCGGGACAGGGGCCCTATAATTCACCCCTCCACTTT. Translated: CASTPGQGPYNSPLHF.

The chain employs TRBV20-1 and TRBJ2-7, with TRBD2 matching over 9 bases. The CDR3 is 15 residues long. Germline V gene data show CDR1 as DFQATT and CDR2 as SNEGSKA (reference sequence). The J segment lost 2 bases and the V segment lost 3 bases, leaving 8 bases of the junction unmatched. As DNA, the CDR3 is TGCAGTGCTAGTGTCGCGGGAGGGAGGGCCTACGAGCAGTACTTC. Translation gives CSASVAGGRAYEQYF.

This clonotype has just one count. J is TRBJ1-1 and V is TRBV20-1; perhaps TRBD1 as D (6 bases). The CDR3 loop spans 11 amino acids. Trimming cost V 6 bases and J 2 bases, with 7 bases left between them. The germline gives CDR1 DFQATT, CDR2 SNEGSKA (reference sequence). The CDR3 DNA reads TGCAGTGCAGGGACAAACACTGAAGCTTTCTTT. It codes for CSAGTNTEAFF.

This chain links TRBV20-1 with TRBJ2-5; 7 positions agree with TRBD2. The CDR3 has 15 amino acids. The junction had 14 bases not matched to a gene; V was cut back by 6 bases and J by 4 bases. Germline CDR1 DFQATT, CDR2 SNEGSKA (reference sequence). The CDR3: CSAPRASGFVETQYF. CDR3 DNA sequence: TGCAGTGCGCCAAGGGCTAGCGGCTTTGTAGAGACCCAGTACTTC.

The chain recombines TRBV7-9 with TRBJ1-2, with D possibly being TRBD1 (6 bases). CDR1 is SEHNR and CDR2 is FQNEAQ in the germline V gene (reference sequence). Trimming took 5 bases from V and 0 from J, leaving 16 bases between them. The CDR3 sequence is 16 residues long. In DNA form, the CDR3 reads TGTGCCAGCAGCCCGGCCAACAGGGTCTCTAACTATGGCTACACCTTC. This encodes CASSPANRVSNYGYTF.

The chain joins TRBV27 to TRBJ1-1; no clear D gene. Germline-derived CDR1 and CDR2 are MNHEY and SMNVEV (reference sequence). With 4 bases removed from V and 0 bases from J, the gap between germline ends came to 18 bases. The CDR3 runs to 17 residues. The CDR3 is CASSSLLARGMNTEAFF. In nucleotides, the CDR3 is TGTGCCAGCAGTTCGTTGTTGGCCAGAGGCATGAACACTGAAGCTTTCTTT.

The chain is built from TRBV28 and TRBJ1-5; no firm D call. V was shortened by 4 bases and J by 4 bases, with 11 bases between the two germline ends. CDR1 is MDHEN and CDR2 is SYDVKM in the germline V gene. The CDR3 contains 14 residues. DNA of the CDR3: TGTGCCAGCAGTTCGTTTTGGGGTAATCAGCCCCAGCATTTT. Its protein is CASSSFWGNQPQHF.

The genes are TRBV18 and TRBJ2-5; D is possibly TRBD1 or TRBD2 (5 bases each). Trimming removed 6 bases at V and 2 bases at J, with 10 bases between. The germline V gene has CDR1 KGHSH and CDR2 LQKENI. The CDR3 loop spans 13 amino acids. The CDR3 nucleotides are TGTGCCAGCTCGGGACGGGATCAAGAGACCCAGTACTTC. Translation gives CASSGRDQETQYF.

CDR3 protein: CASSLVQVYYGYTF. The DNA for the CDR3 is TGTGCCAGCAGCTTAGTGCAGGTTTACTATGGCTACACCTTC. This chain links TRBV7-9 with TRBJ1-2, with no clear D. V lost 1 base, J lost 3 bases, and 9 bases lay in between. CDR1 SEHNR and CDR2 FQNEAQ come from the germline V gene (reference sequence). The CDR3 contains 14 residues.

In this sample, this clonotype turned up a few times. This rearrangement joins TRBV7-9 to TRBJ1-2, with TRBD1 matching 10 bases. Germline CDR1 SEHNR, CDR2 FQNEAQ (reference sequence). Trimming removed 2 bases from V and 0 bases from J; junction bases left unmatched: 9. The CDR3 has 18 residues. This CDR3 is CASSLTRGQGKANYGYTF. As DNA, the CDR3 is TGTGCCAGCAGCTTAACCCGGGGACAGGGGAAGGCTAACTATGGCTACACCTTC.

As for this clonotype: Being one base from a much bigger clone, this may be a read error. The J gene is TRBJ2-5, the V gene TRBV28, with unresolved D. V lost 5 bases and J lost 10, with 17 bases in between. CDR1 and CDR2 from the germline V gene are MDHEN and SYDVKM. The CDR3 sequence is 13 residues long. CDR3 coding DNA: TGTGCCAGCAGTGCTAGACGCCAGCAGATCCAGTACTTC. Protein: CASSARRQQIQYF.

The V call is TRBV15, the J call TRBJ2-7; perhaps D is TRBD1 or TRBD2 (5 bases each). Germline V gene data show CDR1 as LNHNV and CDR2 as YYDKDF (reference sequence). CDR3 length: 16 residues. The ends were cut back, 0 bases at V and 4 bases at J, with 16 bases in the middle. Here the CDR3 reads CATSRDRLRDRYEQYF. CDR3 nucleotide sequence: TGTGCCACCAGCAGAGATCGATTACGGGACCGTTACGAGCAGTACTTC.

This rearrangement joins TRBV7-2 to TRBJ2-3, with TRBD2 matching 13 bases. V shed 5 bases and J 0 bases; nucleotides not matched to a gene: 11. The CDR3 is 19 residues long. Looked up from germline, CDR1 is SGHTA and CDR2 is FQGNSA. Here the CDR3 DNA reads TGTGCCAGCAGCCCGGGACTAGCGGGACCCTCCTCTAGCACAGATACGCAGTATTTT. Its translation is CASSPGLAGPSSSTDTQYF.

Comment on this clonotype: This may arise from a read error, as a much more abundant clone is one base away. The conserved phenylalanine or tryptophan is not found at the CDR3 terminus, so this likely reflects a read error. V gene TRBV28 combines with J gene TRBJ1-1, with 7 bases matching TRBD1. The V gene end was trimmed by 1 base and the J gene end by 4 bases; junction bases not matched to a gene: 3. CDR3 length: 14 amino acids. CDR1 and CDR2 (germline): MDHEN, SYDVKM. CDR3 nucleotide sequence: TGTGCCAGCAGTTTATCGGCAGGGGGCACTGAAGCTTTCTTG. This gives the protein CASSLSAGGTEAFL.

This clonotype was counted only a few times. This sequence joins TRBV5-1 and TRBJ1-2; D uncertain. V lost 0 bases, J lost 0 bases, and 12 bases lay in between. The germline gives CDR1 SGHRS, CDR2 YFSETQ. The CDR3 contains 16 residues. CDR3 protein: CASSLDSQDSNYGYTF. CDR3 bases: TGCGCCAGCAGCTTGGACAGCCAGGACTCTAACTATGGCTACACCTTC.

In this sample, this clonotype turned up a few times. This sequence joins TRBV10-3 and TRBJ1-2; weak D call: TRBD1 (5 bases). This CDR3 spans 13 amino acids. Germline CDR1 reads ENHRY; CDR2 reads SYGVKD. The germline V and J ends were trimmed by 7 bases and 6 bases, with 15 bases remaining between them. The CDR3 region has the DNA TGTGCCATCACCCCTTGGGCGGACAATGGCTACACCTTC. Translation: CAITPWADNGYTF.